The 21 T cell receptor beta chains in this list originate from one sample, sequenced in a study of T-cell memory formation after mild COVID-19. TCRdb re-called the 5' RACE reads through MiXCR, storing one row per CDR3 protein. This table has 450,000 or so distinct CDR3 sequences, approximately 20% appearing once. The sequencing sample was made of PBMCs or a T cell subset sorted from them (not recorded which). The receptors shown here come from an adult woman who had mild COVID-19 (a few samples of this study predate the infection). Cell type and time point are not known.

The chain links TRBV9 to TRBJ2-3; D not certain. Trimming pared 0 bases from V and 6 bases from J, leaving 11 bases between. The germline CDR1 and CDR2 sequences are SGDLS and YYNGEE. The CDR3 length is 14 residues. CDR3 nucleotides: TGTGCCAGCAGCGTAGGGACCATCGGGGATACGCAGTATTTT. Its protein is CASSVGTIGDTQYF.

A few counts support this clonotype. CDR3 residues: CASSGGGPTYEQYF. The CDR3 DNA follows: TGCGCCAGCAGCGGAGGGGGGCCCACCTACGAGCAGTACTTC. The V and J genes are TRBV5-1 and TRBJ2-7; possibly TRBD1 or TRBD2 for D (6 bases each). The CDR3 is 14 amino acids. V gave up 4 bases and J gave up 2 bases, with 13 bases separating them. Germline CDR1 and CDR2: SGHRS and YFSETQ.

The V gene is TRBV5-1, the J gene TRBJ2-7, with a possible D match to TRBD2 (5 bases). V lost 0 bases and J lost 2, with 9 bases in between. The CDR3 is 14 amino acids. Germline CDR1 SGHRS, CDR2 YFSETQ. This CDR3 reads CASSLDAAAYEQYF. CDR3 coding DNA: TGCGCCAGCAGCTTGGACGCAGCGGCCTACGAGCAGTACTTC.

The chain carries TRBV11-2 and TRBJ2-6; 7 nucleotides line up with TRBD1. Germline V gene data show CDR1 as SGHAT and CDR2 as FQNNGV. After removal of 6 bases from V and 1 base from J, the junction contained 6 bases not matched to a gene. The CDR3 has 16 residues. As DNA, the CDR3 is TGTGCCAGCAGTGTCGTCAGGGGGTCTGGGGCCAACGTCCTGACTTTC. It codes for CASSVVRGSGANVLTF.

J is TRBJ2-2 and V is TRBV7-8; D may be TRBD1 or TRBD2 (6 bases each). The CDR3 sequence is 17 residues long. The germline V and J ends were trimmed by 1 base and 6 bases, with 18 bases remaining between them. The germline V gene has CDR1 SGHVS and CDR2 FQNEAQ. CDR3: CASSLGVGGVLPGELFF. The CDR3 region has the DNA TGTGCCAGCAGCTTAGGGGTCGGGGGCGTATTGCCCGGGGAGCTGTTTTTT.

This clonotype has just a few counts. V and J are TRBV11-2 and TRBJ2-5; D gene unclear. CDR1 is SGHAT, CDR2 FQNNGV, per germline. The CDR3 extends over 13 amino acids. V shed 4 bases and J shed 9 bases, with 15 bases lying between them. CDR3 DNA: TGTGCCAGCAGCTCCCGACTCGAGTATGCCCAGTACTTC. Its protein is CASSSRLEYAQYF.

This clonotype was counted a few times. The chain couples TRBV11-2 to TRBJ2-3, with no clear D. This CDR3 spans 12 amino acids. The germline CDR1 and CDR2 sequences are SGHAT and FQNNGV. The V end lost 5 bases, the J end lost 5 bases, and 8 bases lay between the germline ends. This CDR3 reads CASSARGDTQYF. The CDR3 nucleotides are TGTGCCAGCAGCGCGAGAGGAGATACGCAGTATTTT.

This clonotype was seen a few times. The chain employs TRBV25-1 and TRBJ2-2; 8 nucleotides match TRBD2. The ends lost 5 bases at V and 5 bases at J; junction bases unmatched: 4. CDR1 and CDR2 from the germline V gene are MGHDK and SYGVNS. The CDR3 consists of 14 residues. The CDR3 nucleotides read TGTGCCAGCAGTAGCGGGAGACCTACCGGGGAGCTGTTTTTT. Its translation is CASSSGRPTGELFF.

This clonotype was seen only a few times. J is TRBJ1-1 and V is TRBV6-6, with D tentatively TRBD1 (6 bases). This CDR3 has 16 amino acids. Germline V gene lookup returns CDR1 MNHNY and CDR2 SVGAGI (reference sequence). The V end was cut by 4 bases, the J end by 0 bases, with 15 bases between. In DNA form, the CDR3 reads TGTGCCAGCAGTTTCCCTCAGGGGAGCGTGAACACTGAAGCTTTCTTT. Amino acid sequence: CASSFPQGSVNTEAFF.

The chain couples TRBV7-3 to TRBJ2-3, with TRBD2 matching 14 bases. The V and J ends lost 3 bases and 5 bases, in that order; junction bases with no gene match: 10. Germline V lookup: CDR1 SGHTA, CDR2 FQGTGA. CDR3 size: 18 residues. The CDR3 nucleotides read TGTGCCAGCAGCTTCCGAGGGACTAGCGGGGGCAGAGGAGATACGCAGTATTTT. This codes for CASSFRGTSGGRGDTQYF.

In this sample, this clonotype turned up a few times. This chain uses TRBV29-1 with TRBJ2-1; D call uncertain. V was cut by 6 bases and J by 9 bases, with 21 bases left in between. CDR1 and CDR2 from the germline V gene are SQVTM and ANQGSEA. The CDR3 is 14 amino acids. The CDR3 nucleotides are TGCAGCGTCCCTTCCCCAGATAGGCCCGGTGAGCAGTTCTTC. Translation gives CSVPSPDRPGEQFF.

The chain couples TRBV12-3 or TRBV12-4 to TRBJ2-2; 10 bases fit TRBD2. With V trimmed by 7 bases and J by 0 bases, 5 bases remained unmatched. CDR3 size: 16 residues. CDR3 sequence (DNA): TGTGCCAGCACCCTCAGCGGGGGGGCGAACACCGGGGAGCTGTTTTTT. Protein sequence: CASTLSGGANTGELFF.

The V and J genes are TRBV7-3 and TRBJ2-1; 7 bases map to TRBD2. The V gene's germline CDR1 is SGHTA and CDR2 FQGTGA. There are 14 residues in the CDR3. Trimming cost V 4 bases and J 5 bases; bases outside gene matches: 5. DNA of the CDR3: TGTGCCAGCAGCTCTCCAGCGGGGAACAATGAGCAGTTCTTC. Its translation is CASSSPAGNNEQFF.

This clonotype has at least ten counts. This chain joins TRBV12-3 or TRBV12-4 and TRBJ1-5; 10 nucleotides line up with TRBD1. The CDR3 is 14 residues long. V trimming: 6 bases; J trimming: 6 bases; junction bases outside the gene matches: 5. The DNA for the CDR3 is TGTGCCAGCAGCCTCGGGACAGGGGCTCAGCCCCAGCATTTT. It encodes CASSLGTGAQPQHF.

The chain employs TRBV6-4 and TRBJ2-1, with TRBD2 identical over 9 bases. V lost 2 bases to trimming and J lost 7 bases; unmatched junction nucleotides: 12. The CDR3 loop spans 17 amino acids. CDR1 MRHNA and CDR2 SNTAGT come from the germline V gene. CDR3 in DNA: TGTGCCAGCAGTGACCCGGGGGGCGGGAGGGCGATGAATGAGCAGTTCTTC. Its translation is CASSDPGGGRAMNEQFF.

This clonotype was observed a few times. This chain connects TRBV12-3 or TRBV12-4 to TRBJ1-6, with D possibly TRBD1 on 6 matching bases. V was pared by 6 bases and J by 7 bases, with 13 bases between. CDR3 length: 14 amino acids. CDR3 amino acids: CASSRYRDNSPLHF. The CDR3 coding sequence is TGTGCCAGCAGCCGATACAGGGACAATTCACCCCTCCACTTT.

This clonotype has only a few counts. J is TRBJ1-2 and V is TRBV6-1; D call uncertain. This CDR3 spans 13 amino acids. Germline assignment: CDR1 MNHNS and CDR2 SASEGT. V lost 0 bases and J 5 bases, leaving 7 bases between the germline ends. CDR3 in DNA: TGTGCCAGCAGTGAAGCTTTGGCGTATGGCTACACCTTC. Translated, it gives CASSEALAYGYTF.

This clonotype came up a few times. V and J are TRBV6-1 and TRBJ1-3; 7 positions agree with TRBD1. Germline V gene sequence: CDR1 MNHNS, CDR2 SASEGT. V dropped 10 bases and J dropped 4; count of bases not matched to a gene: 19. The CDR3 has 17 residues. The CDR3 sequence is CATLPAGGGFSGNTIYF. The DNA for the CDR3 is TGTGCCACCCTCCCGGCGGGAGGGGGCTTTTCCGGAAACACCATATATTTT.

The gene calls are TRBV11-2 and TRBJ2-1; 9 nucleotides match TRBD2. Germline V gene data show CDR1 as SGHAT and CDR2 as FQNNGV. This CDR3 has 13 amino acids. Unmatched junction bases numbered 11, after V lost 5 bases and J lost 15 bases. CDR3 amino acids: CASSGSGRGDGFF. For the CDR3, the DNA is TGTGCCAGCAGCGGTAGCGGGAGAGGTGACGGGTTCTTC.

This clonotype has just a few counts. This rearrangement joins TRBV7-9 to TRBJ2-3; the match to TRBD2 covers 13 bases. Germline assignment: CDR1 SEHNR and CDR2 FQNEAQ (reference sequence). This CDR3 has 18 amino acids. The junction had 8 bases not matched to a gene; V was cut back by 5 bases and J by 0 bases. The CDR3 bases are TGTGCCAGCAGCCCCCGACTAGCGGGGGGAACTAGCACAGATACGCAGTATTTT. Its protein is CASSPRLAGGTSTDTQYF.

The rearrangement links TRBV12-3 or TRBV12-4 to TRBJ2-7; D is ambiguous. This CDR3 is 11 amino acids long. V lost 6 bases and J lost 9, with 12 bases in between. CDR3 DNA: TGTGCCAGCAGCCTAGGCCACCTGCAGTACTTC. It translates to CASSLGHLQYF.